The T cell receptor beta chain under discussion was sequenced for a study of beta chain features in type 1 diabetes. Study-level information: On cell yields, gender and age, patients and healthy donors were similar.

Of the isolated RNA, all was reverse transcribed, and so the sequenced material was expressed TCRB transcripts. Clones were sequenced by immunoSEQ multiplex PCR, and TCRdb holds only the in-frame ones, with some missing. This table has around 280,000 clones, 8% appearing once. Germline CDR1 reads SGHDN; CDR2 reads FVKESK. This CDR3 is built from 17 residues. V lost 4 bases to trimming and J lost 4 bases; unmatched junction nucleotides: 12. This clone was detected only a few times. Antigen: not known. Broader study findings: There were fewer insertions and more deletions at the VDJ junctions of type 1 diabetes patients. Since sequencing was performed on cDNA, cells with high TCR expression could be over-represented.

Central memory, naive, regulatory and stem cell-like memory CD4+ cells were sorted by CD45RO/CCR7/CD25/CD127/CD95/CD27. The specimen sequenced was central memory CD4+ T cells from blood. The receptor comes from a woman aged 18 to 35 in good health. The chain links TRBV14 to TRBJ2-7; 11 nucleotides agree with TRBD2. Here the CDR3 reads CASSRSGRALQDYEQYF. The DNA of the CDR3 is TGTGCCAGCAGCCGTAGCGGGAGGGCCCTCCAGGATTACGAGCAGTACTTC.